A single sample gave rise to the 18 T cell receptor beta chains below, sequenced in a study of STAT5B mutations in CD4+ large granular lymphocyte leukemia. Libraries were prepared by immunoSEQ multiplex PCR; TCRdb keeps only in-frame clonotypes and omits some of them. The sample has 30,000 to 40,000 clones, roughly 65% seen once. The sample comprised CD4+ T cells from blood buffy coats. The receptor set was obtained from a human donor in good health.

The CDR3 loop is CAWSRTDGVYEQYF. CDR3 DNA sequence: TGTGCCTGGAGCCGGACCGACGGGGTCTACGAGCAGTACTTC. V is TRBV30 and J is TRBJ2-7, with D possibly matching TRBD2 (5 bases). The germline V gene encodes CDR1 GTSNPN and CDR2 SVGIG (reference sequence). V dropped 3 bases and J dropped 3 bases, with 15 bases sitting between them. CDR3 length equals 14 residues.

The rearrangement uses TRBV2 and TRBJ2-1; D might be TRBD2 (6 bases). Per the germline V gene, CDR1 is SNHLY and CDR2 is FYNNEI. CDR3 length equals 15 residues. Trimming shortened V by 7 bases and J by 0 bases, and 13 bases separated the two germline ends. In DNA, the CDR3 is TGTGCCAGCACCCGAACGGGGGTCTCCTACAATGAGCAGTTCTTC. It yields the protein CASTRTGVSYNEQFF. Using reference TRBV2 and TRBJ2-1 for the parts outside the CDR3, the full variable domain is EPEVTQTPSHQVTQMGQEVILRCVPISNHLYFYWYRQILGQKVEFLVSFYNNEISEKSEIFDDQFSVERPDGSNFTLKIRSTKLEDSAMYFCASTRTGVSYNEQFFGPGTRLTVL.

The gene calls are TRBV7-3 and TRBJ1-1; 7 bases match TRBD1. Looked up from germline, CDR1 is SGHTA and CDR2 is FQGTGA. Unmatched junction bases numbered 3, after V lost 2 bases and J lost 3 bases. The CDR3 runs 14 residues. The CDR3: CASSLSRGDTEAFF. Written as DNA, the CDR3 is TGTGCCAGCAGCTTATCCAGGGGGGACACTGAAGCTTTCTTT.

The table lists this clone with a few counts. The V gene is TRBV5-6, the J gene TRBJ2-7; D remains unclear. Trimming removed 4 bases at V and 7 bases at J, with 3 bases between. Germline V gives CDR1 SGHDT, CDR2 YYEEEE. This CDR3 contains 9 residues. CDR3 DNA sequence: TGTGCCAGCAGCCGGGAGCAGTACTTC. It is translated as CASSREQYF.

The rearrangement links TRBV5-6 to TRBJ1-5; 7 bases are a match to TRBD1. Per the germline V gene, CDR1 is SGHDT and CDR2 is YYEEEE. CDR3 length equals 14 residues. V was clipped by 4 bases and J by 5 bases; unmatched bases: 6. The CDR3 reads CASSPGQDYQPQHF. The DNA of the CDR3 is TGTGCCAGCAGCCCCGGACAGGACTATCAGCCCCAGCATTTT. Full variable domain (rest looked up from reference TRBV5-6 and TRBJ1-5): DAGVTQSPTHLIKTRGQQVTLRCSPKSGHDTVSWYQQALGQGPQFIFQYYEEEERQRGNFPDRFSGHQFPNYSSELNVNALLLGDSALYLCASSPGQDYQPQHFGDGTRLSIL.

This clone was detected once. CDR3 sequence (DNA): TGTGCCAGCAGTCAAGGGACAGCCGAACGGCCCCTCCACTTT. Translating it yields CASSQGTAERPLHF. The chain combines TRBV6-5 with TRBJ1-6; 7 nucleotides agree with TRBD1. After removal of 5 bases from V and 13 bases from J, the junction contained 11 bases not matched to a gene. This CDR3 has 14 amino acids. The germline gives CDR1 MNHEY, CDR2 SVGAGI.

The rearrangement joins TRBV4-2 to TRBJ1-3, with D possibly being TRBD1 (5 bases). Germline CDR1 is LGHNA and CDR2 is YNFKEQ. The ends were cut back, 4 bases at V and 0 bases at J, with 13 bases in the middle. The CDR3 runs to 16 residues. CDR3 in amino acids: CASSRPGTPSGNTIYF. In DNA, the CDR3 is TGTGCCAGCAGCCGCCCCGGGACTCCCTCTGGAAACACCATATATTTT.

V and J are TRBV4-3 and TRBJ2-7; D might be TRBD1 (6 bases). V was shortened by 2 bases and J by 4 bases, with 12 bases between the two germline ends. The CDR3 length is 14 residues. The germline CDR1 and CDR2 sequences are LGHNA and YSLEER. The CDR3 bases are TGCGCCAGCAGCCAAAGGACTGGACAGTACGAGCAGTACTTC. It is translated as CASSQRTGQYEQYF.

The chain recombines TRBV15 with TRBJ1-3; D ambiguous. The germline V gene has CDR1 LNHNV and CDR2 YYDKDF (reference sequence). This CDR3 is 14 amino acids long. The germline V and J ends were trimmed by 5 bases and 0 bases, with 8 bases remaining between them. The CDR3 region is CATSAGLSGNTIYF. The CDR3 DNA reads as TGTGCCACCAGCGCCGGCCTCTCTGGAAACACCATATATTTT.

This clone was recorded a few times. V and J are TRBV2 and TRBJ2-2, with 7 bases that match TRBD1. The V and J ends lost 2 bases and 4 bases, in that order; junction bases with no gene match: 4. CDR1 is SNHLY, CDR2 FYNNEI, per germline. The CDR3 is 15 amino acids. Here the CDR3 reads CASSEMAGGTGELFF. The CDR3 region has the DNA TGTGCCAGCAGTGAAATGGCAGGGGGCACCGGGGAGCTGTTTTTT. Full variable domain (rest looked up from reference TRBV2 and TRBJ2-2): EPEVTQTPSHQVTQMGQEVILRCVPISNHLYFYWYRQILGQKVEFLVSFYNNEISEKSEIFDDQFSVERPDGSNFTLKIRSTKLEDSAMYFCASSEMAGGTGELFFGEGSRLTVL.

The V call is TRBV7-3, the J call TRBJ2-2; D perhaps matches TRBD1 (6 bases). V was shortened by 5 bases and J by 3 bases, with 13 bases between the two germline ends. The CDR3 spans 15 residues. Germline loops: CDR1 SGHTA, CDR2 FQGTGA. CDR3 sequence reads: CASSVQGVDTGELFF. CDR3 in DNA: TGTGCCAGCAGCGTACAGGGTGTCGACACCGGGGAGCTGTTTTTT. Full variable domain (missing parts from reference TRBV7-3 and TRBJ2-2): GAGVSQTPSNKVTEKGKYVELRCDPISGHTALYWYRQSLGQGPEFLIYFQGTGAADDSGLPNDRFFAVRPEGSVSTLKIQRTERGDSAVYLCASSVQGVDTGELFFGEGSRLTVL.

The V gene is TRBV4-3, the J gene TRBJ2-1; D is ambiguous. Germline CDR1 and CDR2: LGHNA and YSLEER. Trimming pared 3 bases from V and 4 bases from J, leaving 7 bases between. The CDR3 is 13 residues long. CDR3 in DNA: TGCGCCAGCAGCCACAACCTATACAATGAGCAGTTCTTC. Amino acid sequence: CASSHNLYNEQFF.

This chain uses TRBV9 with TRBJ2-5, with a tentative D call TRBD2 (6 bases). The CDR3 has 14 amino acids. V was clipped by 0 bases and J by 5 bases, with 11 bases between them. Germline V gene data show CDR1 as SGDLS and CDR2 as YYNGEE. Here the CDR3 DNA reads TGTGCCAGCAGCGTAGACCCGGGGGAGGAGACCCAGTACTTC. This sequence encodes CASSVDPGEETQYF.

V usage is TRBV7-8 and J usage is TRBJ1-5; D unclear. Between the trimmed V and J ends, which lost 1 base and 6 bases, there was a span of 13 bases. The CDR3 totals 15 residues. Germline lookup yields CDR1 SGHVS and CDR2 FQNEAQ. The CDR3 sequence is CASSLGSGAVQPQHF. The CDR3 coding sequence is TGTGCCAGCAGCTTAGGGTCAGGCGCTGTTCAGCCCCAGCATTTT. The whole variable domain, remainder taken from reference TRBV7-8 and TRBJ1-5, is GAGVSQSPRYKVAKRGQDVALRCDPISGHVSLFWYQQALGQGPEFLTYFQNEAQLDKSGLPSDRFFAERPEGSVSTLKIQRTQQEDSAVYLCASSLGSGAVQPQHFGDGTRLSIL.

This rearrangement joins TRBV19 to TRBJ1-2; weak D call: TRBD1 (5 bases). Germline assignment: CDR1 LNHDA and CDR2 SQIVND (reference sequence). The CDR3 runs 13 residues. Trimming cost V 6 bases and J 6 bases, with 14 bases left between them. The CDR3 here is CASRENGAHGYTF. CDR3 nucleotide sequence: TGTGCCAGTAGGGAAAACGGGGCCCATGGCTACACCTTC. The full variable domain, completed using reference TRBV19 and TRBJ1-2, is DGGITQSPKYLFRKEGQNVTLSCEQNLNHDAMYWYRQDPGQGLRLIYYSQIVNDFQKGDIAEGYSVSREKKESFPLTVTSAQKNPTAFYLCASRENGAHGYTFGSGTRLTVV.

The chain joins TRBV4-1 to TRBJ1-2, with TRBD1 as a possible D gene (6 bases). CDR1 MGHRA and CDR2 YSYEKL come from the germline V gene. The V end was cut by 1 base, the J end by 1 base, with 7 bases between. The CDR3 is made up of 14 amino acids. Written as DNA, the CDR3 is TGCGCCAGCAGCCAAGTAGGGGGTAACTATGGCTACACCTTC. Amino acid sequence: CASSQVGGNYGYTF.

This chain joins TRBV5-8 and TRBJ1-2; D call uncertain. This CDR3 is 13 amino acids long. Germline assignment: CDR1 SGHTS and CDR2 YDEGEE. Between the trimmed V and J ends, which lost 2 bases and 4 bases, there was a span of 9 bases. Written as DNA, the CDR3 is TGTGCCAGCAGCTTAAGTCGAGCCTATGGCTACACCTTC. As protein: CASSLSRAYGYTF. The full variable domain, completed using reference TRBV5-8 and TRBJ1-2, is EAGVTQSPTHLIKTRGQQATLRCSPISGHTSVYWYQQALGLGLQFLLWYDEGEERNRGNFPPRFSGRQFPNYSSELNVNALELEDSALYLCASSLSRAYGYTFGSGTRLTVV.

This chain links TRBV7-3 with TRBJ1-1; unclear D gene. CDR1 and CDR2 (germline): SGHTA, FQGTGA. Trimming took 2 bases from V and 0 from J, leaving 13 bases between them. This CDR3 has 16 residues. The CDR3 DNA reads TGTGCCAGCAGCTTACTTGGGGTAGGATTGAACACTGAAGCTTTCTTT. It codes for CASSLLGVGLNTEAFF.